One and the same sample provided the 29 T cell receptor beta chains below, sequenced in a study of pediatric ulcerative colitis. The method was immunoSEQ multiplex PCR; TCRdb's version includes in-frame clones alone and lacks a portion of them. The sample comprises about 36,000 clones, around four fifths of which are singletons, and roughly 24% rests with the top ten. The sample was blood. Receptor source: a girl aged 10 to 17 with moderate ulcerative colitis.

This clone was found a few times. The CDR3, as DNA: TGTGCCAGCAGCACAGGGGGGAGTACTAATGAAAAACTGTTTTTT. It specifies CASSTGGSTNEKLFF. The V gene is TRBV9, the J gene TRBJ1-4; TRBD1 aligns across 8 bases. In germline, CDR1 is SGDLS, CDR2 YYNGEE. The V segment lost 4 bases and the J segment 2 bases; nucleotides outside the gene matches: 4. The CDR3 totals 15 residues. The full variable domain, in which reference TRBV9 and TRBJ1-4 provide the parts outside the CDR3, is DSGVTQTPKHLITATGQRVTLRCSPRSGDLSVYWYQQSLDQGLQFLIQYYNGEERAKGNILERFSAQQFPDLHSELNLSSLELGDSALYFCASSTGGSTNEKLFFGSGTQLSVL.

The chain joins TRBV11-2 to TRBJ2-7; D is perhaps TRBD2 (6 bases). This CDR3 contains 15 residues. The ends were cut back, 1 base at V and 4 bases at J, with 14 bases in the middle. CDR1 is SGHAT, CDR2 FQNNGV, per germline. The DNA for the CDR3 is TGTGCCAGCAGCTTAGTTTCCGGGAGCGGGTACGAGCAGTACTTC. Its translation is CASSLVSGSGYEQYF.

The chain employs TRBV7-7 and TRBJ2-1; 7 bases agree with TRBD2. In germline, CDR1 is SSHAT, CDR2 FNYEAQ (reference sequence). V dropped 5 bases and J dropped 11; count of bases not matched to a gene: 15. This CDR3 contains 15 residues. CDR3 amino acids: CASSPASGTLQKQFF. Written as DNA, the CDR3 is TGTGCCAGCAGCCCAGCTAGCGGCACACTACAGAAGCAGTTCTTC.

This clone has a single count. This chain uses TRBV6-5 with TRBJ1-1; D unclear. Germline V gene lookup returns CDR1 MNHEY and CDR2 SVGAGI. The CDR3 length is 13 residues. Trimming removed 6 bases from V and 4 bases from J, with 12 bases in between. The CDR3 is CASRTVRGTEAFF. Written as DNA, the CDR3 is TGTGCCAGCAGAACCGTTCGGGGCACTGAAGCTTTCTTT.

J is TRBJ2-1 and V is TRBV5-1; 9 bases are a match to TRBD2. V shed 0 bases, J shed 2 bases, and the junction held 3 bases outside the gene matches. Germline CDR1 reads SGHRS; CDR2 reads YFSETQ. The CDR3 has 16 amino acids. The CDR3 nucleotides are TGCGCCAGCAGCTTGGTGCGGGGGGGCCCCTACAATGAGCAGTTCTTC. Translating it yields CASSLVRGGPYNEQFF.

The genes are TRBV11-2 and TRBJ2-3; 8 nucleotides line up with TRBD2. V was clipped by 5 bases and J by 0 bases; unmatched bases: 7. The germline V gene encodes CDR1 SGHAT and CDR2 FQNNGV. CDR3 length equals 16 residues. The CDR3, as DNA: TGTGCCAGCAGCCTGTTAGCGGGATCTAGCACAGATACGCAGTATTTT. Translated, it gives CASSLLAGSSTDTQYF.

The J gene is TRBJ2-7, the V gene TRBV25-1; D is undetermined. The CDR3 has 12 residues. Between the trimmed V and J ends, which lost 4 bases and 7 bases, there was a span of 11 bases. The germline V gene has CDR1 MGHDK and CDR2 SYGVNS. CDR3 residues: CASSATRWEQYF. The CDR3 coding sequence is TGTGCCAGCAGTGCGACCCGCTGGGAGCAGTACTTC.

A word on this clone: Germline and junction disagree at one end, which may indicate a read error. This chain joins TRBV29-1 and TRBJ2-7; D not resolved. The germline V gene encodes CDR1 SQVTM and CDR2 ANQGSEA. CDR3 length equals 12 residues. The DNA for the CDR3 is TGCAGTGTTGGGGTTGGGGTGAGTGAGCAGTACTTC. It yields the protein CSVGVGVSEQYF.

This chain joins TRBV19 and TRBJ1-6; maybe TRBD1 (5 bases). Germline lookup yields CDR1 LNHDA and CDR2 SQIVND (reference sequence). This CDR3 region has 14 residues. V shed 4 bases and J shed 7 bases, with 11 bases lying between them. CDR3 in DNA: TGTGCCAGTAGTAAAGGGGTTGAGAATTCACCCCTCCACTTT. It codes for CASSKGVENSPLHF.

The DNA of the CDR3 is TGTGCCAGCAGCCCCGACCCGACAGGGAGAAACACCATATATTTT. Encoded protein: CASSPDPTGRNTIYF. This chain links TRBV7-6 with TRBJ1-3, with TRBD1 identical over 7 bases. CDR1 and CDR2 from the germline V gene are SGHVS and FNYEAQ. The CDR3 covers 15 residues. The V segment lost 5 bases and the J segment 5 bases; nucleotides outside the gene matches: 9.

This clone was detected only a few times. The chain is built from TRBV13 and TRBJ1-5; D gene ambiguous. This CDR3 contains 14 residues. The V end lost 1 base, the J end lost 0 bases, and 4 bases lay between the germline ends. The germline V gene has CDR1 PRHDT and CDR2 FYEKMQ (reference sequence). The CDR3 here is CASSLEGSNQPQHF. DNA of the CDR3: TGTGCCAGCAGCTTAGAGGGTAGCAATCAGCCCCAGCATTTT.

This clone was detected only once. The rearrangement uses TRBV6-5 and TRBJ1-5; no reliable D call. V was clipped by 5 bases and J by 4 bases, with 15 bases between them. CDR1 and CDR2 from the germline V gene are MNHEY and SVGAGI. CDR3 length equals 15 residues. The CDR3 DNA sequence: TGTGCCAGCAGTCCCCGCCCCCGGGGTAATCAGCCCCAGCATTTT. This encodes CASSPRPRGNQPQHF.

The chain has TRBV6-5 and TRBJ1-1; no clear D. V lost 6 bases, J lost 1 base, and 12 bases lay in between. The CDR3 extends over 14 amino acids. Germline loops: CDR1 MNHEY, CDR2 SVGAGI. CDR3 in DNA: TGTGCCAGCAGCCCTTATGGGGAGAACACTGAAGCTTTCTTT. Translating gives CASSPYGENTEAFF.

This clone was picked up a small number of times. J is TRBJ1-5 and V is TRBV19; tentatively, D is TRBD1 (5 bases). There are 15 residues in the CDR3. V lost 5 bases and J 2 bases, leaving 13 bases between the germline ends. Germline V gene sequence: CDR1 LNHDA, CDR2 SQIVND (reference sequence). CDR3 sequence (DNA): TGTGCCAGTAGTGCGGGGGTGAGTGGCAATCAGCCCCAGCATTTT. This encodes CASSAGVSGNQPQHF.

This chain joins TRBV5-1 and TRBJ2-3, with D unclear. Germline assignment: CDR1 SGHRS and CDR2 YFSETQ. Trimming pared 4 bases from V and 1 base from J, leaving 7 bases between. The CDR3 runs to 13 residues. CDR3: CASSPSGTDTQYF. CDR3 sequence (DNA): TGCGCCAGCAGCCCAAGCGGCACAGATACGCAGTATTTT.

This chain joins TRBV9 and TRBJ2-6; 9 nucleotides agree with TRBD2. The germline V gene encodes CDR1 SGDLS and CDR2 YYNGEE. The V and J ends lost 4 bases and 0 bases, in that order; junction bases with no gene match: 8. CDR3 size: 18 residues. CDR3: CASSPRLAGSSGANVLTF. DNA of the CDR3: TGTGCCAGCAGCCCCCGTCTAGCGGGGAGCTCTGGGGCCAACGTCCTGACTTTC.

The CDR3 region is CASSPLGGTGELFF. CDR3 nucleotide sequence: TGTGCCAGCAGTCCCTTAGGCGGTACCGGGGAGCTGTTTTTT. This chain uses TRBV6-5 with TRBJ2-2; the D is unclear. The CDR3 runs 14 residues. The germline V gene encodes CDR1 MNHEY and CDR2 SVGAGI. Trimming cost V 5 bases and J 5 bases, with 12 bases left between them.

The chain's CDR3 is CASSQGTGLAAGANVLTF. Here the CDR3 DNA reads TGCGCCAGCAGCCAAGGAACCGGACTAGCGGCTGGGGCCAACGTCCTGACTTTC. The rearrangement uses TRBV4-1 and TRBJ2-6, with 10 bases fitting TRBD2. This CDR3 spans 18 amino acids. V was pared by 1 base and J by 2 bases, with 5 bases of the junction left unmatched. Germline CDR1 and CDR2: MGHRA and YSYEKL.

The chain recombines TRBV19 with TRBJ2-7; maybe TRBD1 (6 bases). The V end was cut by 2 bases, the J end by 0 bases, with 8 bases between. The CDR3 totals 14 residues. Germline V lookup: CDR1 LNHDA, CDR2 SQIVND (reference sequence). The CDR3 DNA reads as TGTGCCAGTAGTATACAGGGGAGCTCCTACGAGCAGTACTTC. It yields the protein CASSIQGSSYEQYF.

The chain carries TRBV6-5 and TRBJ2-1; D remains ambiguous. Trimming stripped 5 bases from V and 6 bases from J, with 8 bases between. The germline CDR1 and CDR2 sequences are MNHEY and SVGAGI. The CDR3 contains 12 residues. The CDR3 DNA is TGTGCCAGCAGTCGATCACTCAATGAGCAGTTCTTC. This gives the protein CASSRSLNEQFF.

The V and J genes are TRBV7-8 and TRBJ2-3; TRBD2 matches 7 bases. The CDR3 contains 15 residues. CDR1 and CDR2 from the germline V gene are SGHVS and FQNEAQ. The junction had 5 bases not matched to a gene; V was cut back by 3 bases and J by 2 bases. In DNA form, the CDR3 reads TGTGCCAGCAGCTTGCCGCGGGACTACACAGATACGCAGTATTTT. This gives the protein CASSLPRDYTDTQYF.

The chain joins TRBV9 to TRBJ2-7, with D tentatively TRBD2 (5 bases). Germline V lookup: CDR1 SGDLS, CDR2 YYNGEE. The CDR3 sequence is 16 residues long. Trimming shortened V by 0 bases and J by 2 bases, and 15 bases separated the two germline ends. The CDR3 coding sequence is TGTGCCAGCAGCGTAGGGGAAGTGGGAGTCCCCTACGAGCAGTACTTC. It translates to CASSVGEVGVPYEQYF.

CDR3 DNA sequence: TGCGCCAGCAGTGAGTCCTTCCAATTACAGAGAAACACTGAAGCTTTCTTT. Its translation: CASSESFQLQRNTEAFF. The V call is TRBV10-2, the J call TRBJ1-1; D is unresolved. The CDR3 consists of 17 residues. V lost 0 bases and J 2 bases, leaving 16 bases between the germline ends. Germline loops: CDR1 WSHSY, CDR2 SAAADI.

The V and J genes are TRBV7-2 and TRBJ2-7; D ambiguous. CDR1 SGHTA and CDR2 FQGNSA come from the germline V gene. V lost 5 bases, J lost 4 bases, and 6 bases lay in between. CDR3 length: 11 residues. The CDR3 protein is CASSPRYEQYF. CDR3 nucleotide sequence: TGTGCCAGCAGCCCAAGATACGAGCAGTACTTC.

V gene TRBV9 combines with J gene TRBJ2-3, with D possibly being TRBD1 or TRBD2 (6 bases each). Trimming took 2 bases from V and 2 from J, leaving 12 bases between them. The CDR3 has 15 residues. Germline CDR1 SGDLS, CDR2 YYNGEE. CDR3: CASSVLGGHTDTQYF. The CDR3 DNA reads TGTGCCAGCAGCGTTCTTGGGGGGCACACAGATACGCAGTATTTT.

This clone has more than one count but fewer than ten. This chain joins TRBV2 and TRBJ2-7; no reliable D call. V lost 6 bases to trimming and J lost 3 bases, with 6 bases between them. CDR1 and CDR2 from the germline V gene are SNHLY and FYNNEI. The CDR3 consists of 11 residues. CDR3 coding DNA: TGTGCCAGCAGCCTCTACTACGAGCAGTACTTC. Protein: CASSLYYEQYF.

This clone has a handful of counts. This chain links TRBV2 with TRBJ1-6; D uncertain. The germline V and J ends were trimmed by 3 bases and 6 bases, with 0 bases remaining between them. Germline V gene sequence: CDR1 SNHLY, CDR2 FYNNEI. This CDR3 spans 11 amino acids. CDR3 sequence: CASSDNSPLHF. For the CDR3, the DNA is TGTGCCAGCAGTGATAATTCACCCCTCCACTTT.

CDR3 bases: TGCGCCAGCAGCCAAGAAGGTCAGTGGGAGACCCAGTACTTC. As protein: CASSQEGQWETQYF. This rearrangement joins TRBV4-1 to TRBJ2-5; no clear D. The germline V and J ends were trimmed by 0 bases and 5 bases, with 10 bases remaining between them. The CDR3 sequence is 14 residues long. Germline CDR1 and CDR2: MGHRA and YSYEKL.

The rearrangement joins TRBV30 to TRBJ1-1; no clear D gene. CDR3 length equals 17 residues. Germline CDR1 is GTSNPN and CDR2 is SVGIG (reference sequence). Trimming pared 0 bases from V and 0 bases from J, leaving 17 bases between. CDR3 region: CAWSVYRVAFMNTEAFF. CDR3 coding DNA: TGTGCCTGGAGTGTGTATAGGGTTGCCTTCATGAACACTGAAGCTTTCTTT.